One sample yielded the 27 T cell receptor beta chains listed below, sequenced in a study of glioma-infiltrating T cells. TCR alpha and beta CDR3 regions were amplified from RNA using iRepertoire nested multiplex PCR. From the multiplex PCR reads, TCRdb called clonotypes with MiXCR, one entry per CDR3 protein. The repertoire includes about 190,000 distinct CDR3 sequences, about 32% of them detected once, and roughly a fifth sits in the top ten. Sequenced input: glioma tissue, nonneoplastic brain tissue, or PBMCs (not recorded which). The receptor set was obtained from a human donor with low-grade glioma or glioblastoma, undergoing nonglioma brain surgery, or in good health (not recorded which).

This clonotype was seen many times. The V gene is TRBV7-6, the J gene TRBJ2-1; D is unclear. V was clipped by 2 bases and J by 9 bases, with 17 bases between them. Looked up from germline, CDR1 is SGHVS and CDR2 is FNYEAQ. There are 15 residues in the CDR3. CDR3 loop: CASSLITALLSEQFF. Here the CDR3 DNA reads TGTGCCAGCAGCTTAATAACGGCCCTACTAAGTGAGCAGTTCTTC.

In this sample, this clonotype turned up a few times. The chain employs TRBV5-6 and TRBJ1-4; a weak D match, TRBD1 (5 bases). The V and J ends lost 4 bases and 7 bases respectively, with 14 bases between them. The CDR3 is 14 residues long. The germline V gene encodes CDR1 SGHDT and CDR2 YYEEEE. The CDR3 sequence is CASSPGHAGEKLFF. CDR3 bases: TGTGCCAGCAGCCCCGGACATGCGGGTGAAAAACTGTTTTTT.

A single count supports this clonotype. One end of the junction does not line up with germline, which may come from a read error. The chain is built from TRBV27 and TRBJ2-3, with D uncertain. Germline V gene lookup returns CDR1 MNHEY and CDR2 SMNVEV (reference sequence). The CDR3 length is 13 residues. CDR3 residues: CARSLVPQDPQDF. The DNA of the CDR3 is TGTGCCCGAAGTTTGGTCCCTCAGGATCCGCAGGATTTT.

The chain links TRBV27 to TRBJ2-3; D might be TRBD1 (6 bases). This CDR3 has 20 amino acids. V was trimmed by 9 bases and J by 4 bases, leaving 35 bases between them. Germline V CDR1 and CDR2: MNHEY, SMNVEV (reference sequence). The CDR3 nucleotides are TGTGCCAGTAGTCTTCGGACAGCCCTAGAGGGAGTATCTGTCCCAGATACGCAGTATTTT. Translated: CASSLRTALEGVSVPDTQYF.

This clonotype was recorded many times. This sequence joins TRBV6-2 or TRBV6-3 and TRBJ2-5; tentatively, D is TRBD1 (5 bases). CDR1 and CDR2 (germline): MNHEY, SVGEGT. Trimming cost V 6 bases and J 2 bases, with 10 bases left between them. The CDR3 contains 13 residues. The CDR3 DNA reads as TGTGCCAGCAGACCGACAGCTCAAGAGACCCAGTACTTC. It encodes CASRPTAQETQYF.

Note on this clonotype: Just one base apart from a much larger clone, this may be a read error. The genes are TRBV29-1 and TRBJ1-1, with D hard to call. This CDR3 is built from 12 residues. V dropped 7 bases and J dropped 1 base, with 10 bases sitting between them. The V gene's germline CDR1 is SQVTM and CDR2 ANQGSEA. As DNA, the CDR3 is TGCAGCGCTGCTCGCGGGAACACTGAAGCTTTCTTT. Translated: CSAARGNTEAFF. Variable domain in full (rest from reference TRBV29-1 and TRBJ1-1): SAVISQKPSRDICQRGTSLTIQCQVDSQVTMMFWYRQQPGQSLTLIATANQGSEATYESGFVIDKFPISRPNLTFSTLTVSNMSPEDSSIYLCSAARGNTEAFFGQGTRLTVV.

The genes are TRBV6-2 or TRBV6-3 and TRBJ2-1, with D possibly matching TRBD1 (5 bases). V lost 0 bases to trimming and J lost 4 bases, with 13 bases between them. The CDR3 runs to 16 residues. Looked up from germline, CDR1 is MNHEY and CDR2 is SVGEGT. CDR3: CASSYSNRLEYNEQFF. In DNA form, the CDR3 reads TGTGCCAGCAGTTACTCGAACAGGCTTGAGTACAATGAGCAGTTCTTC.

This clonotype was detected a few times. V gene TRBV29-1 combines with J gene TRBJ1-2; maybe TRBD1 (5 bases). The V gene lost 4 bases and the J gene lost 4 bases, with 19 bases spanning the gap. Germline V lookup: CDR1 SQVTM, CDR2 ANQGSEA. CDR3 length equals 15 residues. The CDR3 nucleotides are TGCAGCGTTGCCCTCGGGACGACCGCTACCTATGGCTACACCTTC. Translating it yields CSVALGTTATYGYTF.

The chain uses TRBV19 and TRBJ2-3; 8 bases fit TRBD2. This CDR3 region has 16 residues. Germline V gene sequence: CDR1 LNHDA, CDR2 SQIVND (reference sequence). V lost 11 bases, J lost 4 bases, and 17 bases stayed unmatched. This CDR3 is CALHPPGLVEADTQYF. DNA of the CDR3: TGTGCCCTCCATCCTCCGGGACTAGTGGAAGCAGATACGCAGTATTTT.

Ten or more counts support this clonotype. The chain uses TRBV4-2 and TRBJ2-7; D is uncertain. V gave up 0 bases and J gave up 5 bases, with 11 bases separating them. Germline lookup yields CDR1 LGHNA and CDR2 YNFKEQ. CDR3 length equals 14 residues. The CDR3 loop is CASSQEVQGHEQYF. The CDR3 DNA sequence: TGTGCCAGCAGCCAAGAGGTCCAAGGGCACGAGCAGTACTTC.

This clonotype was detected a few times. A much larger clone differs from this one at a single base, so this may be a read error. The chain combines TRBV7-4 with TRBJ2-1; unclear D gene. Germline CDR1 is SGHVT and CDR2 is SQSDAQ. Trimming removed 0 bases from V and 14 bases from J, with 26 bases in between. The CDR3 length is 17 residues. The CDR3 protein is CASSLARLTYGSAPEFF. CDR3 DNA sequence: TGTGCCAGCAGCTTAGCGAGACTCACCTATGGGTCGGCTCCGGAGTTCTTC.

The chain is built from TRBV20-1 and TRBJ2-3, with 9 bases fitting TRBD1. Germline CDR1 DFQATT, CDR2 SNEGSKA (reference sequence). The CDR3 runs 14 residues. Unmatched junction bases numbered 8, after V lost 6 bases and J lost 4 bases. The CDR3 nucleotides are TGCAGTGCCGTCCCGGGACAGGGAGCAGATACGCAGTATTTT. Protein product: CSAVPGQGADTQYF.

A note on this clonotype: A much larger clonotype is one base distant, so this may be a read error. J is TRBJ2-1 and V is TRBV2; possibly TRBD1 or TRBD2 for D (5 bases each). The CDR3 runs 15 residues. CDR1 SNHLY and CDR2 FYNNEI come from the germline V gene. Deletions cut 1 base from V and 8 bases from J, with 15 bases between. For the CDR3, the DNA is TGTGCCAGCAGTGAAGATGAGGGAAGGGGCGATGAGCAGTTCTTC. Translating it yields CASSEDEGRGDEQFF.

Concerning this clonotype: The CDR3 does not end in the conserved phenylalanine or tryptophan, so this is likely a read error. This chain connects TRBV15 to TRBJ1-2; D not certain. V was trimmed by 0 bases and J by 4 bases, leaving 9 bases between them. Germline V gene lookup returns CDR1 LNHNV and CDR2 YYDKDF (reference sequence). The CDR3 covers 14 residues. The CDR3 here is CATSRDEAIYGYTS. CDR3 DNA sequence: TGTGCCACCAGCAGAGACGAGGCAATCTATGGCTACACCTCC.

The rearrangement uses TRBV28 and TRBJ1-4, with D possibly matching TRBD1 (6 bases). This CDR3 spans 12 amino acids. The germline V gene has CDR1 MDHEN and CDR2 SYDVKM. V lost 8 bases and J 7 bases, leaving 11 bases between the germline ends. DNA of the CDR3: TGTGCCAGCGGGACATGCAGTGAAAAACTGTTTTTT. It translates to CASGTCSEKLFF.

This clonotype was seen many times. The chain recombines TRBV11-1 with TRBJ2-1; D is uncertain. V was trimmed by 1 base and J by 9 bases, leaving 7 bases between them. This CDR3 has 12 amino acids. Germline assignment: CDR1 SGHAT and CDR2 FQDESV (reference sequence). The CDR3 bases are TGTGCCAGCAGCTTAGGGGCCAGTGAGCAGTTCTTC. It yields the protein CASSLGASEQFF.

This clonotype was counted at least ten times. The chain's CDR3 is CASSYRVKNQPQHF. The CDR3 DNA reads as TGTGCCAGCAGTTATCGAGTTAAGAATCAGCCCCAGCATTTT. The V gene is TRBV6-6, the J gene TRBJ1-5; D gene unclear. V was shortened by 3 bases and J by 4 bases, with 10 bases between the two germline ends. CDR3 length: 14 amino acids. Germline V gene lookup returns CDR1 MNHNY and CDR2 SVGAGI (reference sequence).

Many counts were recorded for this clonotype. The chain couples TRBV9 to TRBJ1-1; D is undetermined. Trimming took off 0 bases at V and 7 bases at J, with 13 bases between the two ends. The V gene's germline CDR1 is SGDLS and CDR2 YYNGEE. CDR3 length equals 14 residues. The CDR3 loop is CASSVGFLADEAFF. CDR3 nucleotide sequence: TGTGCCAGCAGCGTAGGTTTCCTGGCAGATGAAGCTTTCTTT.

This clonotype has a count of ten or more. The chain links TRBV5-8 to TRBJ1-4; 8 bases align to TRBD1. V shed 2 bases and J 0 bases; nucleotides not matched to a gene: 3. The germline gives CDR1 SGHTS, CDR2 YDEGEE. CDR3 size: 16 residues. CDR3 loop: CASSFGQGATNEKLFF. The CDR3 bases are TGTGCCAGCAGCTTTGGACAGGGAGCAACTAATGAAAAACTGTTTTTT.

This clonotype was seen repeatedly, ten times or more. The chain links TRBV7-2 to TRBJ2-4, with D maybe TRBD1 (6 bases). In germline, CDR1 is SGHTA, CDR2 FQGNSA. CDR3 length: 15 residues. V shed 2 bases and J shed 6 bases, with 14 bases lying between them. The CDR3 protein is CASSLWSGVGNIQYF. The CDR3 DNA follows: TGTGCCAGCAGCTTATGGTCAGGGGTGGGAAACATTCAGTACTTC.

This clonotype was recorded at least ten times. The chain carries TRBV4-1 and TRBJ2-7; a weak D match, TRBD2 (5 bases). Trimming stripped 0 bases from V and 9 bases from J, with 18 bases between. This CDR3 region has 15 residues. Germline V gives CDR1 MGHRA, CDR2 YSYEKL. This CDR3 is CASSQDRLAGRGQYF. CDR3 nucleotide sequence: TGCGCCAGCAGCCAAGATCGCCTAGCTGGCCGCGGGCAGTACTTC.

The chain carries TRBV7-2 and TRBJ2-2, with 9 bases that match TRBD2. V dropped 9 bases and J dropped 7; count of bases not matched to a gene: 12. The germline V gene has CDR1 SGHTA and CDR2 FQGNSA. The CDR3 length is 15 residues. This chain's CDR3 is CARSKPGLAGGELFF. CDR3 sequence (DNA): TGTGCCAGAAGCAAACCGGGACTAGCTGGCGGGGAGCTGTTTTTT.

Ten or more counts support this clonotype. The chain couples TRBV28 to TRBJ2-5, with 8 bases that match TRBD2. Trimming at V came to 9 bases and at J to 4 bases, leaving 4 bases not matched to a gene. This CDR3 has 12 residues. CDR1 and CDR2 (germline): MDHEN, SYDVKM. The CDR3 region has the DNA TGTGCCAGTTCGACTAGCGTAGAGACCCAGTACTTC. Translating it yields CASSTSVETQYF. The full variable domain, in which reference TRBV28 and TRBJ2-5 provide the parts outside the CDR3, is DVKVTQSSRYLVKRTGEKVFLECVQDMDHENMFWYRQDPGLGLRLIYFSYDVKMKEKGDIPEGYSVSREKKERFSLILESASTNQTSMYLCASSTSVETQYFGPGTRLLVL.

About this clonotype itself: This may arise from a read error, as a much more abundant clone is one base away. This chain links TRBV14 with TRBJ2-1; 8 bases agree with TRBD2. The germline CDR1 and CDR2 sequences are SGHDN and FVKESK. CDR3 length: 14 amino acids. The trim removed 4 bases at V and 10 bases at J, leaving 9 bases unmatched. DNA of the CDR3: TGTGCCAGCAGCCCCGGGACTAGTGTCTACGAGCAGTTCTTC. Encoded protein: CASSPGTSVYEQFF.

This clonotype was detected ten times or more. The J gene is TRBJ1-2, the V gene TRBV2; TRBD1 agrees at 9 bases. Germline V gene data show CDR1 as SNHLY and CDR2 as FYNNEI. Trimming took 5 bases from V and 6 from J; bases not matched to a gene: 10. The CDR3 length is 15 residues. CDR3 sequence reads: CASSFWAGTGNGYTF. DNA of the CDR3: TGTGCCAGCAGTTTTTGGGCCGGGACAGGGAATGGCTACACCTTC.

The CDR3 spells CASSPGLADYTDTQYF. The CDR3 DNA is TGTGCCAGCAGCCCGGGACTAGCGGATTACACAGATACGCAGTATTTT. This sequence joins TRBV5-6 and TRBJ2-3; 11 positions agree with TRBD2. Per germline, CDR1 SGHDT and CDR2 YYEEEE. The CDR3 length is 16 residues. With 4 bases clipped from V and 2 bases from J, the junction kept 6 bases outside the gene matches. Full variable domain (rest looked up from reference TRBV5-6 and TRBJ2-3): DAGVTQSPTHLIKTRGQQVTLRCSPKSGHDTVSWYQQALGQGPQFIFQYYEEEERQRGNFPDRFSGHQFPNYSSELNVNALLLGDSALYLCASSPGLADYTDTQYFGPGTRLTVL.

As regards this clonotype: The CDR3 carries no conserved terminal phenylalanine or tryptophan, so it likely arises from a read error. The rearrangement links TRBV19 to TRBJ2-5; 9 bases align to TRBD2. V was clipped by 6 bases and J by 2 bases; unmatched bases: 7. CDR1 and CDR2 (germline): LNHDA, SQIVND (reference sequence). This CDR3 region has 15 residues. The CDR3 loop is CASSERLAEQETQYS. The CDR3 DNA is TGTGCCAGTAGCGAACGACTAGCGGAGCAAGAGACCCAGTACTCC.